The 29 T cell receptor beta chains listed next were all sequenced from one sample in a study of T cells after yellow fever vaccination (dated by TCRdb to 2018 to 2020). The sample's treatment or condition label, decoded: live attenuated yellow fever vaccine strain. The library was obtained by 5' RACE. Sequencing was performed on an Illumina HiSeq 2500. The public sequencing data were trimmed at Q25 with fastp and processed into clonotypes with MiXCR by TCRdb, which kept only in-frame beta chains. Rows are combined by CDR3 protein, so each entry shows the most common genes and DNA. For this sample the table gives 350,000 to 450,000 distinct CDR3 sequences, of which around 6.5% were detected only once. The leading ten clones occupy roughly 15% of the sample. Specimen: PBMCs, collected 5 days after the yellow fever booster vaccination. The receptors derive from a man under 40 who received the YFV17D yellow fever vaccine.

This clonotype was seen at least ten times. V gene TRBV19 combines with J gene TRBJ2-2; 13 bases match TRBD2. With V trimmed by 9 bases and J by 6 bases, 1 base remained unmatched. The germline CDR1 and CDR2 sequences are LNHDA and SQIVND (reference sequence). The CDR3 sequence is 13 residues long. CDR3 nucleotide sequence: TGTGCCAGCGGACTAGCGGGAGCCGGGGAGCTGTTTTTT. It encodes CASGLAGAGELFF.

The chain is built from TRBV30 and TRBJ1-2; possible D gene TRBD1, 5 bases. Trimming took 3 bases from V and 2 from J, leaving 10 bases between them. CDR3 length: 13 amino acids. Per germline, CDR1 GTSNPN and CDR2 SVGIG (reference sequence). Written as DNA, the CDR3 is TGTGCCTGGAGCCTACAGGCCAACTATGGCTACACCTTC. Encoded protein: CAWSLQANYGYTF.

This clonotype has a handful of counts. The chain links TRBV29-1 to TRBJ2-1, with TRBD2 matching over 14 bases. The germline V gene has CDR1 SQVTM and CDR2 ANQGSEA. This CDR3 is 14 amino acids long. V was pared by 6 bases and J by 6 bases, with 4 bases of the junction left unmatched. CDR3 residues: CSVPGLAGGNEQFF. DNA of the CDR3: TGCAGCGTCCCCGGACTAGCGGGAGGCAATGAGCAGTTCTTC.

This clonotype was found many times. V is TRBV30 and J is TRBJ2-1, with TRBD1 matching over 7 bases. The germline CDR1 and CDR2 sequences are GTSNPN and SVGIG (reference sequence). V shed 1 base and J 5 bases; nucleotides not matched to a gene: 8. There are 15 residues in the CDR3. As DNA, the CDR3 is TGTGCCTGGAGTGGGGACCGGGACAGTAACAATGAGCAGTTCTTC. This encodes CAWSGDRDSNNEQFF. Supplemented by reference TRBV30 and TRBJ2-1, the full variable domain reads SQTIHQWPATLVQPVGSPLSLECTVEGTSNPNLYWYRQAAGRGLQLLFYSVGIGQISSEVPQNLSASRPQDRQFILSSKKLLLSDSGFYLCAWSGDRDSNNEQFFGPGTRLTVL.

This clonotype was seen a handful of times. CDR3 DNA: TGTGCCACCAGCATCGACAGGGGCGCAGATACGCAGTATTTT. Protein product: CATSIDRGADTQYF. The J gene is TRBJ2-3, the V gene TRBV15; 8 bases line up with TRBD1. Germline-derived CDR1 and CDR2 are LNHNV and YYDKDF (reference sequence). V shed 4 bases, J shed 4 bases, and the junction held 4 bases outside the gene matches. The CDR3 totals 14 residues. The variable domain in full, completed from reference TRBV15 and TRBJ2-3, reads DAMVIQNPRYQVTQFGKPVTLSCSQTLNHNVMYWYQQKSSQAPKLLFHYYDKDFNNEADTPDNFQSRRPNTSFCFLDIRSPGLGDTAMYLCATSIDRGADTQYFGPGTRLTVL.

In its sample, this clonotype was seen many times. The chain has TRBV19 and TRBJ2-1; 9 bases map to TRBD2. Germline V gene data show CDR1 as LNHDA and CDR2 as SQIVND (reference sequence). The V and J ends lost 5 bases and 8 bases, in that order; junction bases with no gene match: 10. CDR3 length equals 15 residues. This CDR3 reads CASSESGTSSDEQFF. For the CDR3, the DNA is TGTGCCAGTAGTGAATCCGGGACTAGCTCCGATGAGCAGTTCTTC.

The V gene is TRBV20-1, the J gene TRBJ2-7, with D uncertain. V lost 4 bases and J 3 bases, leaving 10 bases between the germline ends. The CDR3 spans 12 residues. Germline V gene data show CDR1 as DFQATT and CDR2 as SNEGSKA (reference sequence). The CDR3 bases are TGCAGTGCTAATATAAACGGCTACGAGCAGTACTTC. This codes for CSANINGYEQYF.

At least ten counts were recorded for this clonotype. The chain carries TRBV29-1 and TRBJ1-1; D remains unclear. Trimming shortened V by 5 bases and J by 0 bases, and 10 bases separated the two germline ends. The CDR3 consists of 13 residues. Germline loops: CDR1 SQVTM, CDR2 ANQGSEA. The CDR3 loop reads CSVKGRLNTEAFF. The CDR3 bases are TGCAGCGTTAAAGGACGGCTGAACACTGAAGCTTTCTTT.

In its sample, this clonotype was seen many times. The V gene is TRBV20-1, the J gene TRBJ2-2, with 11 bases aligning to TRBD2. Germline V lookup: CDR1 DFQATT, CDR2 SNEGSKA (reference sequence). J was trimmed by 6 bases and V by 6 bases; bases with no gene match: 6. There are 14 residues in the CDR3. The CDR3 loop is CSAAGTSGAGELFF. CDR3 bases: TGCAGTGCGGCGGGGACTAGCGGTGCCGGGGAGCTGTTTTTT.

The rearrangement links TRBV4-3 to TRBJ2-7, with 8 bases fitting TRBD2. Germline V gives CDR1 LGHNA, CDR2 YSLEER. V shed 0 bases and J 3 bases; nucleotides not matched to a gene: 7. This CDR3 comprises 16 residues. This CDR3 is CASSQDSGAGDYEQYF. The CDR3 nucleotides are TGCGCCAGCAGCCAAGATAGCGGAGCGGGAGACTACGAGCAGTACTTC.

This clonotype showed up many times. An end of the junction differs from the germline gene, which may be a read error. This rearrangement joins TRBV20-1 to TRBJ2-5; D is perhaps TRBD2 (6 bases). CDR3 length: 13 amino acids. The germline V gene encodes CDR1 DFQATT and CDR2 SNEGSKA (reference sequence). Here the CDR3 reads CSTSNQGGETQYF. CDR3 nucleotide sequence: TGCAGTACTAGCAATCAGGGTGGGGAGACCCAGTACTTC.

This clonotype was detected ten times or more. This rearrangement joins TRBV21-1 to TRBJ2-7. TRBV21-1 is described as a pseudogene. The CDR3 has 15 residues. The CDR3 nucleotides are TGTGCCAGCAGCAAAGAAGTATTACAGTCCTACGAGCAGTACTTC. Its translation is CASSKEVLQSYEQYF.

V is TRBV7-2 and J is TRBJ2-1, with D tentatively TRBD2 (6 bases). The CDR3 runs 14 residues. The germline V gene has CDR1 SGHTA and CDR2 FQGNSA. The germline V and J ends were trimmed by 5 bases and 6 bases, with 14 bases remaining between them. CDR3 sequence (DNA): TGTGCCAGCAGCCCCCCGGACTATTTCAATGAGCAGTTCTTC. Translating gives CASSPPDYFNEQFF.

This clonotype was seen ten or more times. The chain uses TRBV6-1 and TRBJ2-1; TRBD2 agrees at 11 bases. This CDR3 is 17 amino acids long. The J segment lost 6 bases and the V segment lost 6 bases, leaving 13 bases of the junction unmatched. Germline V CDR1 and CDR2: MNHNS, SASEGT. In nucleotides, the CDR3 is TGTGCCAGCAGCCCCGGGACTAGCGGCTACGCGGGCAATGAGCAGTTCTTC. Translation gives CASSPGTSGYAGNEQFF.

The rearrangement joins TRBV10-3 to TRBJ1-4; TRBD1 is a possible D gene (6 bases). The V and J ends lost 6 bases and 8 bases respectively, with 19 bases between them. CDR1 is ENHRY and CDR2 is SYGVKD in the germline V gene. The CDR3 totals 15 residues. The CDR3 is CAISPSGGAMEKLFF. In DNA form, the CDR3 reads TGTGCCATCAGCCCTAGTGGGGGGGCTATGGAAAAACTGTTTTTT.

This chain joins TRBV15 and TRBJ2-7; D is possibly TRBD1 (6 bases). Germline V gene data show CDR1 as LNHNV and CDR2 as YYDKDF (reference sequence). The germline V and J ends were trimmed by 3 bases and 2 bases, with 17 bases remaining between them. This CDR3 comprises 16 residues. The CDR3, as DNA: TGTGCCACCAGCAGCCAAGGTGTAGGGGGTGCCTACGAGCAGTACTTC. Translated: CATSSQGVGGAYEQYF. Filled out from reference TRBV15 and TRBJ2-7, the complete variable domain reads DAMVIQNPRYQVTQFGKPVTLSCSQTLNHNVMYWYQQKSSQAPKLLFHYYDKDFNNEADTPDNFQSRRPNTSFCFLDIRSPGLGDTAMYLCATSSQGVGGAYEQYFGPGTRLTVT.

The rearrangement links TRBV29-1 to TRBJ2-3, with 8 bases lining up with TRBD2. The CDR3 runs 15 residues. The ends lost 3 bases at V and 5 bases at J; junction bases unmatched: 10. Germline V gene sequence: CDR1 SQVTM, CDR2 ANQGSEA. This chain's CDR3 is CSVDSGAGVVDTQYF. DNA for the CDR3: TGCAGCGTTGATAGCGGGGCGGGGGTAGTAGATACGCAGTATTTT.

CDR3 bases: TGTGCCAGCAGCTTGGATTCGGGGCGGCGAACTGAAGCTTTCTTT. This encodes CASSLDSGRRTEAFF. This rearrangement joins TRBV5-4 to TRBJ1-1, with D perhaps TRBD1 (5 bases). Germline V lookup: CDR1 SGHNT, CDR2 YYREEE (reference sequence). The CDR3 contains 15 residues. The V end was cut by 0 bases, the J end by 5 bases, with 14 bases between.

The V call is TRBV12-3 or TRBV12-4, the J call TRBJ2-5, with D maybe TRBD2 (7 bases). The length of the CDR3 is 17 residues. Trimming pared 6 bases from V and 4 bases from J, leaving 24 bases between. The CDR3 DNA is TGTGCCAGCAGCATAGGGGGGGATGACCCCCAAGGAGAGACCCAGTACTTC. Translating gives CASSIGGDDPQGETQYF.

Regarding this clonotype: The junction and the germline gene differ at one end; a read error may be behind it. The J gene is TRBJ2-1, the V gene TRBV20-1, with 10 bases lining up with TRBD2. Germline V gene lookup returns CDR1 DFQATT and CDR2 SNEGSKA (reference sequence). This CDR3 region has 16 residues. The CDR3 DNA reads TGCTGTGCTAGAGATCCGGCTAGCGGGAGTGGCAATGAGCAGTTCTTC. Translated: CCARDPASGSGNEQFF.

This clonotype appeared a few times. The chain joins TRBV18 to TRBJ1-1, with D possibly being TRBD1 (5 bases). V was pared by 6 bases and J by 0 bases, with 14 bases between. The length of the CDR3 is 15 residues. Germline assignment: CDR1 KGHSH and CDR2 LQKENI. The CDR3 DNA follows: TGTGCCAGCTCCCCCGGGGGTCACTTGAACACTGAAGCTTTCTTT. It specifies CASSPGGHLNTEAFF.

CDR3 loop: CASSRTGTGGFGRNIQYF. The DNA of the CDR3 is TGCGCCAGCAGCAGGACCGGGACAGGGGGTTTTGGAAGAAACATTCAGTACTTC. The V call is TRBV5-1, the J call TRBJ2-4; TRBD1 matches at 11 bases. There are 18 residues in the CDR3. With V trimmed by 4 bases and J by 6 bases, 15 bases remained unmatched. Germline CDR1 reads SGHRS; CDR2 reads YFSETQ.

This clonotype was detected a few times. The chain has TRBV6-1 and TRBJ2-3, with a weak D call TRBD2 (6 bases). V lost 7 bases to trimming and J lost 3 bases, with 17 bases between them. The CDR3 length is 15 residues. The V gene's germline CDR1 is MNHNS and CDR2 SASEGT. The CDR3 DNA reads TGTGCCAGCAAAGGGCGTCCGGGAGTAACAGATACGCAGTATTTT. Its protein is CASKGRPGVTDTQYF.

This chain connects TRBV27 to TRBJ2-2; no clear D gene. The germline gives CDR1 MNHEY, CDR2 SMNVEV (reference sequence). Trimming took off 1 base at V and 9 bases at J, with 9 bases between the two ends. This CDR3 comprises 13 residues. The CDR3 here is CASSLLVSRELFF. CDR3 bases: TGTGCCAGCAGTTTATTGGTGTCCCGGGAGCTGTTTTTT.

There are a few counts of this clonotype. This chain links TRBV19 with TRBJ2-5; D remains ambiguous. Trimming removed 3 bases from V and 2 bases from J, with 10 bases in between. The CDR3 is made up of 14 amino acids. In germline, CDR1 is LNHDA, CDR2 SQIVND (reference sequence). This CDR3 is CASSMFGLQETQYF. The CDR3 coding sequence is TGTGCCAGTAGTATGTTTGGGCTTCAAGAGACCCAGTACTTC.

This chain joins TRBV18 and TRBJ2-5; D tentatively reads TRBD1 or TRBD2 (5 bases each). V shed 0 bases and J shed 4 bases, with 12 bases lying between them. Per germline, CDR1 KGHSH and CDR2 LQKENI. The CDR3 is 15 residues long. In DNA, the CDR3 is TGTGCCAGCTCACCACCCGCCACGAGGGGAGAGACCCAGTACTTC. As protein: CASSPPATRGETQYF.

At least ten counts were recorded for this clonotype. The chain couples TRBV5-4 to TRBJ2-1, with D possibly TRBD2 on 6 matching bases. The germline V gene encodes CDR1 SGHNT and CDR2 YYREEE (reference sequence). V was clipped by 0 bases and J by 7 bases, with 17 bases between them. The CDR3 sequence is 16 residues long. The CDR3 sequence: CASSLEFGRGENEQFF. The CDR3 DNA reads TGTGCCAGCAGCTTGGAGTTCGGGAGAGGAGAAAATGAGCAGTTCTTC.

The chain carries TRBV3-1 and TRBJ2-7; no clear D. V was trimmed by 0 bases and J by 2 bases, leaving 8 bases between them. Germline CDR1 is LGHDT and CDR2 is YNNKEL (reference sequence). This CDR3 spans 14 amino acids. The CDR3 sequence: CASSQDGNPYEQYF. The CDR3, as DNA: TGTGCCAGCAGCCAAGACGGAAACCCCTACGAGCAGTACTTC.

This clonotype was detected ten times or more. The chain is built from TRBV27 and TRBJ2-5; TRBD2 matches 12 bases. Germline CDR1 reads MNHEY; CDR2 reads SMNVEV (reference sequence). V lost 0 bases, J lost 2 bases, and 19 bases stayed unmatched. This CDR3 comprises 22 residues. CDR3 sequence reads: CASSLSPASSGRAFGGQETQYF. In nucleotides, the CDR3 is TGTGCCAGCAGTTTATCCCCTGCCTCTAGCGGGAGGGCCTTCGGGGGACAAGAGACCCAGTACTTC.